The 20 T cell receptor beta chains given below trace back to one sample, sequenced in a study of radiotherapy plus CTLA-4 blockade in lung cancer. Clones were read by immunoSEQ multiplex PCR, and TCRdb kept only the in-frame ones, dropping some. The sample includes tens of thousands of clones, around 83% of them seen just once. This specimen was peripheral blood, taken from a patient treated with radiotherapy plus ipilimumab. The receptors were sampled from a human donor with non-small cell lung cancer whose response to radiotherapy plus ipilimumab could not be evaluated.

The chain recombines TRBV11-2 with TRBJ2-3; the D gene is possibly TRBD2 (5 bases). CDR3 length equals 13 residues. Trimming took off 2 bases at V and 6 bases at J, with 9 bases between the two ends. CDR1 and CDR2 from the germline V gene are SGHAT and FQNNGV. CDR3: CASSLLTGDTQYF. In DNA, the CDR3 is TGTGCCAGCAGCTTATTAACGGGGGATACGCAGTATTTT.

The chain joins TRBV7-9 to TRBJ2-7; 7 positions agree with TRBD2. With 1 base clipped from V and 3 bases from J, the junction kept 9 bases outside the gene matches. Germline CDR1 and CDR2: SEHNR and FQNEAQ (reference sequence). The CDR3 is 16 residues long. The CDR3 nucleotides are TGTGCCAGCAGCTTAGATCAGACTAGCTTAGGCTACGAGCAGTACTTC. It yields the protein CASSLDQTSLGYEQYF.

This chain connects TRBV30 to TRBJ1-2; tentative D call: TRBD1 (6 bases). Germline V lookup: CDR1 GTSNPN, CDR2 SVGIG (reference sequence). This CDR3 is built from 12 residues. V was pared by 4 bases and J by 2 bases, with 8 bases between. This CDR3 is CAWTQGNYGYTF. The CDR3 coding sequence is TGTGCCTGGACACAGGGAAACTATGGCTACACCTTC.

This chain uses TRBV7-2 with TRBJ1-2; TRBD1 aligns across 7 bases. Trimming took 5 bases from V and 0 from J; bases not matched to a gene: 3. Germline V gene sequence: CDR1 SGHTA, CDR2 FQGNSA. This CDR3 is built from 14 residues. The CDR3 DNA follows: TGTGCCAGCAGCCGAGGGGGCGCTAACTATGGCTACACCTTC. It encodes CASSRGGANYGYTF.

The CDR3: CASSQGVQGAGEQYF. The CDR3 nucleotides read TGCGCCAGCAGCCAAGGTGTACAGGGGGCCGGCGAGCAGTACTTC. V and J are TRBV4-1 and TRBJ2-7, with 9 bases identical to TRBD1. The trim removed 1 base at V and 6 bases at J, leaving 7 bases unmatched. The CDR3 has 15 amino acids. Germline-derived CDR1 and CDR2 are MGHRA and YSYEKL.

In its sample, this clone was seen once. The CDR3 nucleotides are TGTGCCAGCAGTCAACAGGGAACTCGCGCTTTCTTT. It is translated as CASSQQGTRAFF. The chain employs TRBV27 and TRBJ1-1; the D gene is possibly TRBD1 (6 bases). CDR3 length equals 12 residues. Deletions cut 5 bases from V and 11 bases from J, with 15 bases between. CDR1 is MNHEY and CDR2 is SMNVEV in the germline V gene (reference sequence).

This chain links TRBV5-1 with TRBJ2-5; 8 bases fit TRBD2. The CDR3 sequence is 14 residues long. V was clipped by 4 bases and J by 5 bases; unmatched bases: 7. CDR1 is SGHRS and CDR2 is YFSETQ in the germline V gene. CDR3 residues: CASSRAGDKETQYF. CDR3 coding DNA: TGCGCCAGCAGCCGAGCGGGAGACAAGGAGACCCAGTACTTC.

The chain employs TRBV7-3 and TRBJ2-1; D unresolved. V gave up 6 bases and J gave up 5 bases, with 11 bases separating them. CDR1 is SGHTA, CDR2 FQGTGA, per germline. This CDR3 spans 13 amino acids. Here the CDR3 reads CASSSNSNNEQFF. The CDR3 DNA is TGTGCCAGCAGTTCCAACTCGAACAATGAGCAGTTCTTC.

The J gene is TRBJ1-4, the V gene TRBV7-8; D is possibly TRBD1 (6 bases). The CDR3 has 15 residues. In germline, CDR1 is SGHVS, CDR2 FQNEAQ. V lost 5 bases, J lost 6 bases, and 16 bases lay in between. This CDR3 is CASSLGGARDEKLFF. The CDR3 DNA reads TGTGCCAGCAGCCTCGGGGGGGCGAGGGATGAAAAACTGTTTTTT.

The chain couples TRBV6-5 to TRBJ1-2, with 7 nucleotides matching TRBD1. The CDR3 length is 12 residues. The V gene end was trimmed by 5 bases and the J gene end by 8 bases; junction bases not matched to a gene: 5. Germline V gene sequence: CDR1 MNHEY, CDR2 SVGAGI. The CDR3 region is CASSTWTGGYTF. The CDR3 DNA reads TGTGCCAGCAGTACCTGGACAGGAGGCTACACCTTC.

CDR3 region: CASSLDGTGDAETEAFF. CDR3 bases: TGTGCCAGCAGCTTAGACGGGACAGGGGACGCAGAGACTGAAGCTTTCTTT. The chain uses TRBV7-9 and TRBJ1-1, with 10 nucleotides matching TRBD1. Germline V gene sequence: CDR1 SEHNR, CDR2 FQNEAQ (reference sequence). The CDR3 covers 17 residues. V was clipped by 1 base and J by 5 bases; unmatched bases: 10.

The V gene is TRBV5-4, the J gene TRBJ1-1; no definite D call. Trimming pared 4 bases from V and 1 base from J, leaving 11 bases between. The V gene's germline CDR1 is SGHNT and CDR2 YYREEE (reference sequence). This CDR3 spans 14 amino acids. The CDR3 region is CASSHITENTEAFF. The CDR3 DNA is TGTGCCAGCAGCCACATAACAGAGAACACTGAAGCTTTCTTT.

The chain links TRBV6-6 to TRBJ1-4, with 7 bases matching TRBD1. Germline CDR1 MNHNY, CDR2 SVGAGI (reference sequence). This CDR3 contains 14 residues. V gave up 7 bases and J gave up 1 base; unmatched junction bases: 3. CDR3 in amino acids: CASITGETNEKLFF. The CDR3 DNA sequence: TGTGCCAGCATTACAGGGGAAACTAATGAAAAACTGTTTTTT.

The chain combines TRBV11-2 with TRBJ2-2; 9 positions match TRBD2. V lost 5 bases and J lost 5; bases outside the gene matches: 18. Per germline, CDR1 SGHAT and CDR2 FQNNGV. The CDR3 is 19 amino acids. The CDR3 sequence: CASSPWSSGRGGRTGELFF. In DNA, the CDR3 is TGTGCCAGCAGCCCCTGGAGTAGCGGGAGAGGGGGTCGGACCGGGGAGCTGTTTTTT.

The rearrangement links TRBV2 to TRBJ2-5; D gene uncertain. The J call is in doubt because the DNA end fits TRBJ2-7 better. This CDR3 has 12 residues. Looked up from germline, CDR1 is SNHLY and CDR2 is FYNNEI. The CDR3 sequence: CASSTSSYEQYF. CDR3 DNA sequence: TGTGCCAGCAGTACGAGCTCCTACGAGCAGTACTTC.

This rearrangement joins TRBV27 to TRBJ2-3, with TRBD1 matching over 7 bases. J was trimmed by 0 bases and V by 0 bases; bases with no gene match: 0. The germline CDR1 and CDR2 sequences are MNHEY and SMNVEV (reference sequence). This CDR3 contains 15 residues. CDR3 bases: TGTGCCAGCAGTTTATCGGACAGGAGCACAGATACGCAGTATTTT. Translated, it gives CASSLSDRSTDTQYF.

The V and J genes are TRBV28 and TRBJ2-5; TRBD2 matches at 8 bases. CDR1 and CDR2 (germline): MDHEN, SYDVKM. V trimming: 7 bases; J trimming: 5 bases; junction bases outside the gene matches: 9. The CDR3 consists of 14 residues. In DNA, the CDR3 is TGTGCCAGCACAACACCGGGGGGGTGGGAGACCCAGTACTTC. Protein: CASTTPGGWETQYF.

The V and J genes are TRBV28 and TRBJ1-1; unclear D gene. Germline V gives CDR1 MDHEN, CDR2 SYDVKM. The CDR3 consists of 14 residues. With 3 bases removed from V and 4 bases from J, the gap between germline ends came to 12 bases. CDR3 nucleotides: TGTGCCAGCAGTTTTTTTGTGGGAGGCACTGAAGCTTTCTTT. Translating it yields CASSFFVGGTEAFF.

This chain links TRBV2 with TRBJ1-1, with 7 nucleotides matching TRBD1. Germline loops: CDR1 SNHLY, CDR2 FYNNEI. V lost 7 bases, J lost 0 bases, and 5 bases stayed unmatched. The CDR3 consists of 14 residues. The CDR3 sequence is CASIRDRMNTEAFF. The CDR3 DNA is TGTGCCAGCATTCGGGACAGAATGAACACTGAAGCTTTCTTT.

The chain is built from TRBV4-3 and TRBJ1-1; tentative D call: TRBD1 (5 bases). This CDR3 comprises 17 residues. Trimming shortened V by 4 bases and J by 1 base, and 19 bases separated the two germline ends. The germline V gene encodes CDR1 LGHNA and CDR2 YSLEER. CDR3 coding DNA: TGCGCCAGCAGCCTAGGTCCAGGGTCAGGTGGGAACACTGAAGCTTTCTTT. Translated, it gives CASSLGPGSGGNTEAFF.